These 21 T cell receptor beta chains share one sample of origin, sequenced in a study of T-cell reconstitution after alpha-beta-depleted transplantation in children. Preparing the TCRbeta library involved the use of unique molecular identifiers. TCRdb used MiXCR to reprocess the PCR reads, holding one entry per CDR3 protein. The sample has about half a million distinct CDR3 sequences, roughly an eighth seen once. The sequenced sample was PBMCs from the stem cell graft donor, obtained from the stem cell graft. The receptors were gathered from a human donor who donated a stem cell graft to a child with combined immunodeficiency.

The V gene is TRBV12-3 or TRBV12-4, the J gene TRBJ2-7; TRBD1 agrees at 9 bases. The CDR3 has 15 residues. V trimming: 5 bases; J trimming: 2 bases; junction bases outside the gene matches: 7. CDR3 protein: CASSGQGSGAYEQYF. DNA for the CDR3: TGTGCCAGCAGTGGACAGGGGAGCGGGGCCTACGAGCAGTACTTC.

This clonotype was seen only a few times. This chain connects TRBV10-2 to TRBJ2-1, with D uncertain. V shed 5 bases and J shed 3 bases, with 14 bases lying between them. This CDR3 is 15 amino acids long. In germline, CDR1 is WSHSY, CDR2 SAAADI. The CDR3 sequence is CASSPDLPLYNEQFF. The CDR3 DNA sequence: TGCGCCAGCAGTCCGGACCTCCCTCTCTACAATGAGCAGTTCTTC.

This clonotype was detected many times. V is TRBV5-1 and J is TRBJ2-3; D remains unclear. The CDR3 sequence is 17 residues long. The ends were cut back, 3 bases at V and 7 bases at J, with 24 bases in the middle. Germline lookup yields CDR1 SGHRS and CDR2 YFSETQ. Here the CDR3 DNA reads TGCGCCAGCAGCTCTACTGTGGACCGCGGTGTCCCAAATACGCAGTATTTT. This encodes CASSSTVDRGVPNTQYF.

This clonotype was detected a few times. V usage is TRBV29-1 and J usage is TRBJ2-2; a weak D match, TRBD2 (6 bases). Trimming stripped 4 bases from V and 0 bases from J, with 18 bases between. Per the germline V gene, CDR1 is SQVTM and CDR2 is ANQGSEA. This CDR3 has 17 residues. The chain's CDR3 is CSVANTRTTSNTGELFF. In DNA, the CDR3 is TGCAGCGTTGCCAATACTCGGACTACCTCGAACACCGGGGAGCTGTTTTTT.

The rearrangement links TRBV4-2 to TRBJ1-1, with 7 bases identical to TRBD1. The CDR3 has 17 amino acids. CDR1 and CDR2 from the germline V gene are LGHNA and YNFKEQ. V lost 3 bases, J lost 4 bases, and 14 bases stayed unmatched. The CDR3 coding sequence is TGTGCCAGCAGCCAGACGGGATTAGGGGGCAGAGGCACTGAAGCTTTCTTT. It is translated as CASSQTGLGGRGTEAFF.

This rearrangement joins TRBV9 to TRBJ2-2; D possibly uses TRBD1 or TRBD2 (5 bases each). V was trimmed by 6 bases and J by 1 base, leaving 10 bases between them. Germline CDR1 reads SGDLS; CDR2 reads YYNGEE. This CDR3 region has 14 residues. The CDR3 protein is CASKAGRNTGELFF. For the CDR3, the DNA is TGTGCCAGCAAGGCAGGGAGGAACACCGGGGAGCTGTTTTTT.

This clonotype was observed a few times. The gene calls are TRBV3-1 and TRBJ2-5, with TRBD2 matching over 11 bases. This CDR3 has 17 amino acids. CDR1 and CDR2 from the germline V gene are LGHDT and YNNKEL (reference sequence). The V segment lost 2 bases and the J segment 5 bases; nucleotides outside the gene matches: 10. The CDR3 is CASSQMLLAGGPETQYF. CDR3 nucleotides: TGTGCCAGCAGCCAAATGCTCCTAGCGGGGGGTCCGGAGACCCAGTACTTC.

This sequence joins TRBV6-4 and TRBJ2-3; TRBD2 matches 7 bases. J was trimmed by 5 bases and V by 6 bases; bases with no gene match: 14. Germline V gene lookup returns CDR1 MRHNA and CDR2 SNTAGT. This CDR3 has 16 residues. CDR3 sequence: CASSVSWGRAGDTQYF. DNA for the CDR3: TGTGCCAGCAGCGTCTCCTGGGGGAGGGCCGGAGATACGCAGTATTTT.

This clonotype was counted only a few times. The J gene is TRBJ2-7, the V gene TRBV10-3; D is undetermined. CDR1 is ENHRY, CDR2 SYGVKD, per germline. The CDR3 has 12 residues. V lost 4 bases and J 3 bases, leaving 7 bases between the germline ends. The CDR3 region is CAISGGFYEQYF. The CDR3 region has the DNA TGTGCCATCAGTGGCGGTTTCTACGAGCAGTACTTC.

The V gene is TRBV7-9, the J gene TRBJ1-1, with a tentative D call TRBD1 (6 bases). V gave up 4 bases and J gave up 8 bases, with 11 bases separating them. The CDR3 is 12 amino acids. Germline CDR1 reads SEHNR; CDR2 reads FQNEAQ (reference sequence). Here the CDR3 reads CASSSTGYEAFF. CDR3 bases: TGTGCCAGCAGCTCAACAGGGTACGAAGCTTTCTTT.

The sample holds many counts of this clonotype. This chain connects TRBV7-3 to TRBJ2-5; TRBD2 aligns across 7 bases. The CDR3 extends over 15 amino acids. The trim removed 3 bases at V and 2 bases at J, leaving 6 bases unmatched. The germline CDR1 and CDR2 sequences are SGHTA and FQGTGA. CDR3 DNA sequence: TGTGCCAGCAGCTTGGGACTACCGCAACAAGAGACCCAGTACTTC. Protein product: CASSLGLPQQETQYF.

This clonotype has ten or more counts. This rearrangement joins TRBV29-1 to TRBJ2-2; possibly TRBD1 or TRBD2 for D (6 bases each). CDR1 and CDR2 from the germline V gene are SQVTM and ANQGSEA. The CDR3 is 14 residues long. The V end was cut by 3 bases, the J end by 4 bases, with 12 bases between. The CDR3 bases are TGCAGCGTTGACAGGGGAGGTGGCACCGGGGAGCTGTTTTTT. Protein: CSVDRGGGTGELFF.

In this sample, this clonotype turned up many times. The chain employs TRBV20-1 and TRBJ2-3; no definite D call. Deletions cut 6 bases from V and 6 bases from J, with 22 bases between. The V gene's germline CDR1 is DFQATT and CDR2 SNEGSKA (reference sequence). CDR3 length: 15 amino acids. CDR3 sequence (DNA): TGCAGTGCCGGCCTTGCGACCCTTGATCGGGATACGCAGTATTTT. Its protein is CSAGLATLDRDTQYF.

This clonotype has just a few counts. V is TRBV3-1 and J is TRBJ2-1; possibly TRBD2 for D (6 bases). Between the trimmed V and J ends, which lost 1 base and 4 bases, there was a span of 14 bases. Per the germline V gene, CDR1 is LGHDT and CDR2 is YNNKEL (reference sequence). The CDR3 totals 16 residues. The CDR3 region is CASSQGVGGKYNEQFF. CDR3 DNA sequence: TGTGCCAGCAGCCAAGGAGTCGGAGGGAAGTACAATGAGCAGTTCTTC.

The sample holds a few counts of this clonotype. The rearrangement joins TRBV7-9 to TRBJ1-1; D is unclear. Germline V lookup: CDR1 SEHNR, CDR2 FQNEAQ (reference sequence). The ends were cut back, 5 bases at V and 2 bases at J, with 15 bases in the middle. The CDR3 is 15 residues long. The CDR3 DNA reads as TGTGCCAGCAGCCACGTCGGGGTTGTCAACACTGAAGCTTTCTTT. It specifies CASSHVGVVNTEAFF.

The rearrangement joins TRBV19 to TRBJ2-7, with D unclear. CDR1 and CDR2 (germline): LNHDA, SQIVND (reference sequence). Trimming cost V 3 bases and J 1 base, with 7 bases left between them. The CDR3 covers 13 residues. The CDR3 sequence is CASSIRLSYEQYF. The CDR3 DNA reads TGTGCCAGTAGTATTAGGTTATCCTACGAGCAGTACTTC.

J is TRBJ2-1 and V is TRBV12-3 or TRBV12-4; D gene uncertain. The CDR3 runs to 14 residues. The V gene lost 0 bases and the J gene lost 8 bases, with 11 bases spanning the gap. The CDR3 nucleotides read TGTGCCAGCAGTTTAGCAAACATCCGGGATGAGCAGTTCTTC. It is translated as CASSLANIRDEQFF.

This clonotype was detected ten times or more. The chain links TRBV6-2 or TRBV6-3 to TRBJ2-7; D not resolved. Germline V lookup: CDR1 MNHEY, CDR2 SVGEGT. This CDR3 spans 15 amino acids. The V gene lost 0 bases and the J gene lost 2 bases, with 11 bases spanning the gap. CDR3 nucleotide sequence: TGTGCCAGCAGTTACTCGATGGCCAAAGCCTACGAGCAGTACTTC. Its protein product is CASSYSMAKAYEQYF.

The chain couples TRBV5-1 to TRBJ2-5; TRBD1 matches at 7 bases. CDR1 is SGHRS, CDR2 YFSETQ, per germline. Trimming removed 5 bases from V and 1 base from J; junction bases left unmatched: 17. The CDR3 sequence is 18 residues long. The CDR3: CASSKTPTHRTGQETQYF. CDR3 coding DNA: TGCGCCAGCAGTAAAACCCCAACCCATAGGACAGGCCAAGAGACCCAGTACTTC.

This clonotype was found a few times. The chain combines TRBV24-1 with TRBJ2-3, with D tentatively TRBD1 (6 bases). Germline V lookup: CDR1 KGHDR, CDR2 SFDVKD. The CDR3 totals 15 residues. V gave up 0 bases and J gave up 5 bases, with 11 bases separating them. CDR3 residues: CATSDLAGAGDTQYF. DNA for the CDR3: TGTGCCACCAGTGATTTGGCAGGGGCGGGAGATACGCAGTATTTT.

In this sample, this clonotype turned up many times. V and J are TRBV5-1 and TRBJ2-5; 9 bases agree with TRBD1. Germline V gene sequence: CDR1 SGHRS, CDR2 YFSETQ. V shed 0 bases and J 2 bases; nucleotides not matched to a gene: 2. This CDR3 spans 15 amino acids. The CDR3 DNA reads TGCGCCAGCAGCTTGGACGGACAGGGGCAAGAGACCCAGTACTTC. Translated: CASSLDGQGQETQYF. The full variable domain, in which reference TRBV5-1 and TRBJ2-5 provide the parts outside the CDR3, is KAGVTQTPRYLIKTRGQQVTLSCSPISGHRSVSWYQQTPGQGLQFLFEYFSETQRNKGNFPGRFSGRQFSNSRSEMNVSTLELGDSALYLCASSLDGQGQETQYFGPGTRLLVL.